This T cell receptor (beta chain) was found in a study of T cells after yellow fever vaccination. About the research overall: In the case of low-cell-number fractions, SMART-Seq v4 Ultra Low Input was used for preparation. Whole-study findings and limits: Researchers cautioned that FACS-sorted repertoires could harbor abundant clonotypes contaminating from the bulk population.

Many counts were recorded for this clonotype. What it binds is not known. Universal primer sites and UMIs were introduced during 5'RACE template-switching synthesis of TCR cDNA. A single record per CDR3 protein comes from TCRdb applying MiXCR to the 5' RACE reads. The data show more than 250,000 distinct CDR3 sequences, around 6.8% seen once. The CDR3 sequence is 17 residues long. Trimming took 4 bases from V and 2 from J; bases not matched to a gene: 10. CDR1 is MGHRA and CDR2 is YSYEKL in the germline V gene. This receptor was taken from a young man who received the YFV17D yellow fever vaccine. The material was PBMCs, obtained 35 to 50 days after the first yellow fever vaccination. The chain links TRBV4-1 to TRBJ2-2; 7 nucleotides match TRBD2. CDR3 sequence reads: CASSLYFRDYNTGELFF. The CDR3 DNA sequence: TGCGCCAGCAGCCTTTATTTCCGGGACTACAACACCGGGGAGCTGTTTTTT.